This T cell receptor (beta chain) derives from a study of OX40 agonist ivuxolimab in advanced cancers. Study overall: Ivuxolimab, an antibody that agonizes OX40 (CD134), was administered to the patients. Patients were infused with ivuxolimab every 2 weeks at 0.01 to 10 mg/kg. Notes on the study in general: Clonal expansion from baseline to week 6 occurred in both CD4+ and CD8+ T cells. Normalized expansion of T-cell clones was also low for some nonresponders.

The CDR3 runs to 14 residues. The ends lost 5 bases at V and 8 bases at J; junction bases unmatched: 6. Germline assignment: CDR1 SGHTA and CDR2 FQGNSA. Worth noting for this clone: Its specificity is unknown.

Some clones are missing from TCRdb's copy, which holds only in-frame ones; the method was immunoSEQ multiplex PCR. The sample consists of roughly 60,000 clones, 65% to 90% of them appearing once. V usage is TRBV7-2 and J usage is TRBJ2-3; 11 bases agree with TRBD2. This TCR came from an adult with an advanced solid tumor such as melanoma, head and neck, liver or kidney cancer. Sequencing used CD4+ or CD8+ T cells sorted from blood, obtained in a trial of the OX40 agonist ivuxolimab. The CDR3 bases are TGTGCCAGCAGCCCCACTAGCGGGAGAGGTACGCAGTATTTT. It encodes CASSPTSGRGTQYF.